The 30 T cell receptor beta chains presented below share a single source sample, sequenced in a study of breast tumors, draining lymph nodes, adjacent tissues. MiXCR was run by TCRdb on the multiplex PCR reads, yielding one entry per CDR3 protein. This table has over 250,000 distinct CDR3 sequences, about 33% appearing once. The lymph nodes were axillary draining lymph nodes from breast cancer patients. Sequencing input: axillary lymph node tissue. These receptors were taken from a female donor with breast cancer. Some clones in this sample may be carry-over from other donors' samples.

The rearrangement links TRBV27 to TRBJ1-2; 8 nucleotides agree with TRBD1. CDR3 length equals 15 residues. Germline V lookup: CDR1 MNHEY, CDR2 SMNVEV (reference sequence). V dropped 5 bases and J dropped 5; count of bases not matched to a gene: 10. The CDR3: CASSVSGGYAYGYTF. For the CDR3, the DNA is TGTGCCAGCAGTGTCTCAGGGGGCTACGCTTATGGCTACACCTTC.

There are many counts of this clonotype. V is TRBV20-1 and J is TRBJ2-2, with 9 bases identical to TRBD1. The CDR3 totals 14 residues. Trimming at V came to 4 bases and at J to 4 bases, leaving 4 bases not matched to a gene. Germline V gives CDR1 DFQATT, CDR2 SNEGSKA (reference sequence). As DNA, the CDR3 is TGCAGTGCTAAGAAGACAGGGGGCACCGGGGAGCTGTTTTTT. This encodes CSAKKTGGTGELFF.

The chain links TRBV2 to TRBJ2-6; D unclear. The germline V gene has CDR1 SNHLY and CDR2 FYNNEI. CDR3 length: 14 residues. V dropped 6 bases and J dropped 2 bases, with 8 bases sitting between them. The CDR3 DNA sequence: TGTGCCAGCAGGACAAACACTGGGGCCAACGTCCTGACTTTC. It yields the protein CASRTNTGANVLTF.

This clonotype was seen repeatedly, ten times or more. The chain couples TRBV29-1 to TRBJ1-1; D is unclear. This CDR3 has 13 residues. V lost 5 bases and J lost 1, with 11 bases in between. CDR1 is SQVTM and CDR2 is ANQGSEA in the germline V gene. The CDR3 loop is CSVFDARNTEAFF. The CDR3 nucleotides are TGCAGCGTTTTCGATGCGCGGAACACTGAAGCTTTCTTT.

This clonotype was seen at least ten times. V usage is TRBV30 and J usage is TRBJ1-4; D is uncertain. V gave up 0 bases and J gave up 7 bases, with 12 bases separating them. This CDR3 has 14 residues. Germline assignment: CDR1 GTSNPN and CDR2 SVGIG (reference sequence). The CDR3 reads CAWSVSGSGEKLFF. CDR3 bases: TGTGCCTGGAGTGTAAGCGGGAGTGGTGAAAAACTGTTTTTT.

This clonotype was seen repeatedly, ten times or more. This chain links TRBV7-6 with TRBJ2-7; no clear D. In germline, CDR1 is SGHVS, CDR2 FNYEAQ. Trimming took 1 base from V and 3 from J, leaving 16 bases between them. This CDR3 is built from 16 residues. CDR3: CASSLGVEPVYYEQYF. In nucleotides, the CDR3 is TGTGCCAGCAGCTTAGGGGTGGAGCCCGTTTACTACGAGCAGTACTTC.

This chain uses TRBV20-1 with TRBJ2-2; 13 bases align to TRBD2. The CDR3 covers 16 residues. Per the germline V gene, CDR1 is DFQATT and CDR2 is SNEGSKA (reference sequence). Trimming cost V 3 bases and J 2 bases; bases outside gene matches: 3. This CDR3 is CSASGLAGANTGELFF. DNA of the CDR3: TGCAGTGCTAGTGGACTAGCGGGAGCTAACACCGGGGAGCTGTTTTTT.

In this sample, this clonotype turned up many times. In nucleotides, the CDR3 is TGTGCCAGCAGTTTTATGAGACATCCCCGCACAGATACGCAGTATTTT. Amino acids: CASSFMRHPRTDTQYF. This sequence joins TRBV12-3 or TRBV12-4 and TRBJ2-3; no reliable D call. The CDR3 is 16 amino acids. V lost 3 bases and J 1 base, leaving 14 bases between the germline ends.

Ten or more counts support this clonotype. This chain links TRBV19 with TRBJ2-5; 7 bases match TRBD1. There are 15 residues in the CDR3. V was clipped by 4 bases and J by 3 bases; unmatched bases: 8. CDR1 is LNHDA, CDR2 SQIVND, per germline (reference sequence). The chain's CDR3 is CASSRSTTGKETQYF. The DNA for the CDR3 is TGTGCCAGTAGTAGGTCCACGACAGGGAAAGAGACCCAGTACTTC.

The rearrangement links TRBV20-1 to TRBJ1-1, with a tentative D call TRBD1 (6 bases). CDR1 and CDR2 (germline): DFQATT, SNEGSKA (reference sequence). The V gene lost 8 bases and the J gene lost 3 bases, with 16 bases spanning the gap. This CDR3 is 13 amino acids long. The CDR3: CSLSRQAYTEAFF. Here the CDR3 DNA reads TGCAGTTTAAGCCGACAGGCGTACACTGAAGCTTTCTTT.

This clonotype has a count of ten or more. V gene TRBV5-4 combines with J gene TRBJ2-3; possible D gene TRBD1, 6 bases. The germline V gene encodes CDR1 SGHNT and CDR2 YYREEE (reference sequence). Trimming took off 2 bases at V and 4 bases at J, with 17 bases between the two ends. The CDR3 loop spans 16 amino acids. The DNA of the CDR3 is TGTGCCAGCAGCTTTGGGTTCAGGGGCATCGCAGATACGCAGTATTTT. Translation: CASSFGFRGIADTQYF.

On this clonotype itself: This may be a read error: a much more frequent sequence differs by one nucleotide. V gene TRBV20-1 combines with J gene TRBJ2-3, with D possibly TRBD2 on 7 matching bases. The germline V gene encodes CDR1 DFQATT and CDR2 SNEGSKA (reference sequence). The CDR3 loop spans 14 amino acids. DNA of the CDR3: TGCAGTGGAGAAGGGGGAGGGTACACAGATCCGCAGTATTTT. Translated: CSGEGGGYTDPQYF.

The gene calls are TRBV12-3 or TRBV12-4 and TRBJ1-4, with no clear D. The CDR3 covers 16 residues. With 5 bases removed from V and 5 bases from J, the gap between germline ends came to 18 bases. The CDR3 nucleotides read TGTGCCAGCAGTCTCGGACTAGCGGACTACAATGAAAAACTGTTTTTT. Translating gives CASSLGLADYNEKLFF.

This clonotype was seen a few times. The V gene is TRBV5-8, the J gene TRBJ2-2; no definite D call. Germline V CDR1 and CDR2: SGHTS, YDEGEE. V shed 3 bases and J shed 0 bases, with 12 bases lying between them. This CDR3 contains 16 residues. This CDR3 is CASSYIWASNTGELFF. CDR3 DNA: TGTGCCAGCAGCTATATTTGGGCCTCGAACACCGGGGAGCTGTTTTTT.

This CDR3 is CAITDRRAGNTIYF. The CDR3 DNA sequence: TGTGCCATCACGGACAGACGAGCTGGAAACACCATATATTTT. The rearrangement links TRBV10-3 to TRBJ1-3; tentatively, D is TRBD1 (6 bases). There are 14 residues in the CDR3. Germline V CDR1 and CDR2: ENHRY, SYGVKD. Trimming removed 7 bases from V and 2 bases from J, with 12 bases in between.

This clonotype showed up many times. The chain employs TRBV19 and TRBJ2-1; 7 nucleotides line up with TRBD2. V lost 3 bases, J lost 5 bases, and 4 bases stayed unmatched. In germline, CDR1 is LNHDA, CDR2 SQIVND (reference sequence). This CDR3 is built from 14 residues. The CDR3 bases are TGTGCCAGTAGTATTGGGCGGGGGAACAATGAGCAGTTCTTC. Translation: CASSIGRGNNEQFF. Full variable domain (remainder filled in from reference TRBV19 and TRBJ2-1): DGGITQSPKYLFRKEGQNVTLSCEQNLNHDAMYWYRQDPGQGLRLIYYSQIVNDFQKGDIAEGYSVSREKKESFPLTVTSAQKNPTAFYLCASSIGRGNNEQFFGPGTRLTVL.

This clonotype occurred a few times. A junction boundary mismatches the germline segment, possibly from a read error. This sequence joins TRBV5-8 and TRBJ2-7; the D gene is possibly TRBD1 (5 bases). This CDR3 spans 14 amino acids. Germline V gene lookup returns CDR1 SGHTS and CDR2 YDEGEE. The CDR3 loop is CTSSLTANSYEQYF. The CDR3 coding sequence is TGTACCAGCAGCCTGACAGCAAACTCCTACGAGCAGTACTTC.

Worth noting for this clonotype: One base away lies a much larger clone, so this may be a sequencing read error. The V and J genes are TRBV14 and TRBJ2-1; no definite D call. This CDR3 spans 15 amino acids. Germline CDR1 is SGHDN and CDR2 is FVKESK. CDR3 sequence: CASSQAANSYNEQLF. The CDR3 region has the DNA TGTGCCAGCAGCCAAGCCGCCAACTCCTACAATGAGCAGCTCTTC.

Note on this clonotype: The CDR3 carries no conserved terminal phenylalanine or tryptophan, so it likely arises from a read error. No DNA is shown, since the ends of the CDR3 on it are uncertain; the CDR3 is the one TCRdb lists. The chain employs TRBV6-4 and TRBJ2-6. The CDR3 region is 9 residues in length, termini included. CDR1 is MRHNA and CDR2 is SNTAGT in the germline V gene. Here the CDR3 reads CASSGIVTS.

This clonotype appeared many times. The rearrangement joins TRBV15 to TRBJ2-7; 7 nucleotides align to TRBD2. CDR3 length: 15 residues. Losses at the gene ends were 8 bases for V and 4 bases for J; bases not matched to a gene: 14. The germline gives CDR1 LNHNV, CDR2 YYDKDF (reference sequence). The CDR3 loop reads CATGFASGPGYEQYF. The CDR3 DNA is TGTGCCACCGGGTTTGCTAGCGGACCAGGGTACGAGCAGTACTTC.

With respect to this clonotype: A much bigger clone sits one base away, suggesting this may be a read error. CDR3: CASSLGSSPRDGYPF. The CDR3 DNA is TGTGCCAGCAGCTTAGGTTCCTCCCCCCGCGATGGCTACCCCTTC. The J gene is TRBJ1-2, the V gene TRBV7-9; D remains ambiguous. The CDR3 extends over 15 amino acids. Germline V gives CDR1 SEHNR, CDR2 FQNEAQ (reference sequence).

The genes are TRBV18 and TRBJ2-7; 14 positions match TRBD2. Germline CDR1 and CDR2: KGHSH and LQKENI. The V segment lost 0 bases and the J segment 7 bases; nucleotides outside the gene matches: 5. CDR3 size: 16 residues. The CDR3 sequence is CASSPPGLAGGREQYF. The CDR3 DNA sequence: TGTGCCAGCTCACCACCCGGACTAGCGGGAGGTAGGGAGCAGTACTTC.

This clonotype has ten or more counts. The CDR3 loop is CSARDLRRQGSSPLHF. The CDR3 region has the DNA TGCAGTGCTAGAGATCTCCGTCGGCAGGGGAGTTCACCCCTCCACTTT. This chain links TRBV20-1 with TRBJ1-6; tentatively, D is TRBD1 (6 bases). This CDR3 comprises 16 residues. V lost 0 bases and J lost 9, with 18 bases in between. Germline lookup yields CDR1 DFQATT and CDR2 SNEGSKA (reference sequence).

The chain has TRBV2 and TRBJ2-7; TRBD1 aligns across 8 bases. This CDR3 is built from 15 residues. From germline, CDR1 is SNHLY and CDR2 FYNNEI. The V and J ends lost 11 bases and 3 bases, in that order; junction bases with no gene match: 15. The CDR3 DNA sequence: TGTGCCCCCCAAAAATCGGGGACAGGAATCTACGAGCAGTACTTC. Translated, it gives CAPQKSGTGIYEQYF.

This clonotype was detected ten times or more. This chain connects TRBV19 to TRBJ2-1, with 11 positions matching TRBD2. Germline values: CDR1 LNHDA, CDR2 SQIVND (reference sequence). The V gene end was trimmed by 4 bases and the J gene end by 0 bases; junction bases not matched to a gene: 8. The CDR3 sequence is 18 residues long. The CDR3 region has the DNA TGTGCCAGTAGTACGACTAGCGGGACGATGAGCTCCTACAATGAGCAGTTCTTC. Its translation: CASSTTSGTMSSYNEQFF. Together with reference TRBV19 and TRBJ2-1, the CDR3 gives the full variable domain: DGGITQSPKYLFRKEGQNVTLSCEQNLNHDAMYWYRQDPGQGLRLIYYSQIVNDFQKGDIAEGYSVSREKKESFPLTVTSAQKNPTAFYLCASSTTSGTMSSYNEQFFGPGTRLTVL.

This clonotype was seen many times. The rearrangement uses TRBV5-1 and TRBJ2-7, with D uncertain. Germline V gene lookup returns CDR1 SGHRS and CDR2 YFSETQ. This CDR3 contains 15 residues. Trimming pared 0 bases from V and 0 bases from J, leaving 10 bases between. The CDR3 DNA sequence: TGCGCCAGCAGCTTGGTCGGCACATCCTCCTACGAGCAGTACTTC. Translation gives CASSLVGTSSYEQYF.

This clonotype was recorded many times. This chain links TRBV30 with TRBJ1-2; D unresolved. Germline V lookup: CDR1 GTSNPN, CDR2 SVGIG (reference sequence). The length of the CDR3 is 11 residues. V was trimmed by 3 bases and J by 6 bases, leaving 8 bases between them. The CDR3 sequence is CAWSALDGYTF. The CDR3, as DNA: TGTGCCTGGAGCGCTTTAGATGGCTACACCTTC.

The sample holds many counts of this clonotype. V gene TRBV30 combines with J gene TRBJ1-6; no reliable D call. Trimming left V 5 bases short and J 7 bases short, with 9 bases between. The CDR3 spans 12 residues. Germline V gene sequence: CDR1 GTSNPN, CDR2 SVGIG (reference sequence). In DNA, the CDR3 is TGTGCCTGGCGGCAGACCAATTCACCCCTCCACTTT. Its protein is CAWRQTNSPLHF.

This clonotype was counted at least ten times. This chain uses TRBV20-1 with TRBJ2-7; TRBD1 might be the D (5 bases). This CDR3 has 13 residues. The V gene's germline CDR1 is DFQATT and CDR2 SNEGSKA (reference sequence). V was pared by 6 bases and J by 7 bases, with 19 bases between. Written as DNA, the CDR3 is TGCAGTGCCGCTGGGGCCACAGGACGGGAGCAGTACTTC. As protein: CSAAGATGREQYF.

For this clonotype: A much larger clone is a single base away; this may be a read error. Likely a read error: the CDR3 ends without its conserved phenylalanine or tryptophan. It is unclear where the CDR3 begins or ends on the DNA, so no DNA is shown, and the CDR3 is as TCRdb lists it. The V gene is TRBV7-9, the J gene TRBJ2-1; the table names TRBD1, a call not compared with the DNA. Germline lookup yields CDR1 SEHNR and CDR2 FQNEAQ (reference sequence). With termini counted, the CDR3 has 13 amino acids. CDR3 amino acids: CASRDPLGDPSNL.